Listed here are 28 T cell receptor beta chains from one sample, sequenced in a study of shared T cell receptors in the human thymus. Using immunoSEQ multiplex PCR, the repertoire was profiled, and TCRdb retains in-frame clones only, with some absent. Here the sample spans 700,000 or so clones, approximately 83% being singletons. These same records also appear under a second study, on human thymus T cells.

The sequencing sample was made of thymocytes. The source of these receptors is a girl under three years old with a congenital heart defect.

J is TRBJ1-1 and V is TRBV10-3; no clear D. This CDR3 is 11 amino acids long. The V gene's germline CDR1 is ENHRY and CDR2 SYGVKD. V was shortened by 4 bases and J by 3 bases, with 3 bases between the two germline ends. CDR3 nucleotide sequence: TGTGCCATCAGTGCGGACACTGAAGCTTTCTTT. Encoded protein: CAISADTEAFF.

The J gene is TRBJ2-7, the V gene TRBV2; D might be TRBD2 (6 bases). The CDR3 is made up of 15 amino acids. Trimming took off 5 bases at V and 2 bases at J, with 16 bases between the two ends. Germline V gene data show CDR1 as SNHLY and CDR2 as FYNNEI. The CDR3 here is CASSRGKVIPYEQYF. For the CDR3, the DNA is TGTGCCAGCAGTCGCGGGAAAGTTATTCCCTACGAGCAGTACTTC.

This sequence joins TRBV28 and TRBJ2-7; D uncertain. The ends were cut back, 7 bases at V and 3 bases at J, with 13 bases in the middle. The CDR3 length is 13 residues. Per the germline V gene, CDR1 is MDHEN and CDR2 is SYDVKM. CDR3 DNA: TGTGCCAGCAATACACGACTGGGCTACGAGCAGTACTTC. It is translated as CASNTRLGYEQYF.

The chain joins TRBV5-1 to TRBJ1-1; no clear D. V was clipped by 2 bases and J by 3 bases, with 14 bases between them. The CDR3 consists of 15 residues. Germline CDR1 is SGHRS and CDR2 is YFSETQ. DNA of the CDR3: TGCGCCAGCAGCTTAGACCGAGGATTTTACACTGAAGCTTTCTTT. Its protein product is CASSLDRGFYTEAFF.

This chain's CDR3 is CASSQGSGGAAEQFF. DNA of the CDR3: TGCGCCAGCAGCCAAGGGAGCGGGGGGGCCGCTGAGCAGTTCTTC. The chain links TRBV4-1 to TRBJ2-1, with 10 bases matching TRBD2. The ends lost 1 base at V and 9 bases at J; junction bases unmatched: 6. This CDR3 has 15 amino acids. Per germline, CDR1 MGHRA and CDR2 YSYEKL.

This chain links TRBV5-6 with TRBJ1-2; D is possibly TRBD1 (6 bases). In germline, CDR1 is SGHDT, CDR2 YYEEEE. Trimming removed 6 bases from V and 11 bases from J, with 20 bases in between. The CDR3 runs 13 residues. The CDR3 nucleotides are TGTGCCAGCACCCAGGGGAGGGTAGGGGGATACACCTTC. Its protein is CASTQGRVGGYTF.

The V call is TRBV5-5, the J call TRBJ1-1, with 10 bases aligning to TRBD1. The germline V gene encodes CDR1 SGHKS and CDR2 YYEKEE (reference sequence). The V and J ends lost 4 bases and 0 bases, in that order; junction bases with no gene match: 15. The CDR3 consists of 19 residues. CDR3 nucleotides: TGTGCCAGCAGCCCAGCTAGACAGGGGGCGTGGGGCATGAACACTGAAGCTTTCTTT. Translation gives CASSPARQGAWGMNTEAFF.

The rearrangement links TRBV5-1 to TRBJ2-3; TRBD2 matches 11 bases. Trimming cost V 6 bases and J 7 bases; bases outside gene matches: 19. The CDR3 is made up of 18 amino acids. CDR1 and CDR2 (germline): SGHRS, YFSETQ. CDR3 loop: CASTPRNPTSGVLHTQYF. In nucleotides, the CDR3 is TGCGCCAGCACCCCCAGGAACCCGACTAGCGGGGTGTTACATACGCAGTATTTT. Together with reference TRBV5-1 and TRBJ2-3, the CDR3 gives the full variable domain: KAGVTQTPRYLIKTRGQQVTLSCSPISGHRSVSWYQQTPGQGLQFLFEYFSETQRNKGNFPGRFSGRQFSNSRSEMNVSTLELGDSALYLCASTPRNPTSGVLHTQYFGPGTRLTVL.

The table lists this clone with a count of one. The V and J genes are TRBV6-6 and TRBJ1-2; D gene unclear. Between the trimmed V and J ends, which lost 2 bases and 8 bases, there was a span of 3 bases. CDR3 length equals 10 residues. Germline values: CDR1 MNHNY, CDR2 SVGAGI (reference sequence). CDR3 nucleotides: TGTGCCAGCAGTTACCTGGGCTACACCTTC. The encoded protein is CASSYLGYTF.

On this clone itself: The same CDR3 also results from other DNA sequences found in this sample. The V call is TRBV5-1, the J call TRBJ1-2; the match to TRBD1 covers 9 bases. Germline CDR1 reads SGHRS; CDR2 reads YFSETQ. V was clipped by 4 bases and J by 6 bases; unmatched bases: 1. The CDR3 loop spans 12 amino acids. CDR3 nucleotides: TGCGCCAGCAGCGGACAGGGGAATGGCTACACCTTC. Its translation: CASSGQGNGYTF.

Concerning this clone itself: At the DNA level, this CDR3 is encoded by other sequences in the same sample as well. V gene TRBV4-1 combines with J gene TRBJ1-1, with D perhaps TRBD1 (5 bases). The V and J ends lost 0 bases and 2 bases respectively, with 13 bases between them. The germline CDR1 and CDR2 sequences are MGHRA and YSYEKL. CDR3 length: 16 residues. This CDR3 is CASSQDGGQGNTEAFF. In DNA form, the CDR3 reads TGCGCCAGCAGCCAAGATGGTGGCCAGGGCAACACTGAAGCTTTCTTT.

V usage is TRBV10-1 and J usage is TRBJ2-2; 11 nucleotides line up with TRBD1. V gave up 4 bases and J gave up 5 bases; unmatched junction bases: 3. Germline loops: CDR1 WNHNN, CDR2 SYGVQD (reference sequence). The CDR3 runs to 15 residues. The CDR3 nucleotides are TGCGCCAGCAGTGGAGGGACAGGGGGAACCGGGGAGCTGTTTTTT. This codes for CASSGGTGGTGELFF.

The chain has TRBV11-1 and TRBJ1-1; D possibly corresponds to TRBD1 (6 bases). The CDR3 runs 14 residues. Germline lookup yields CDR1 SGHAT and CDR2 FQDESV (reference sequence). Between the trimmed V and J ends, which lost 3 bases and 5 bases, there was a span of 13 bases. As DNA, the CDR3 is TGTGCCAGCAGCTTTACAGGGAGTGAGACTGAAGCTTTCTTT. This codes for CASSFTGSETEAFF.

The chain is built from TRBV6-1 and TRBJ1-2; 12 bases agree with TRBD1. The trim removed 6 bases at V and 5 bases at J, leaving 4 bases unmatched. Germline CDR1 reads MNHNS; CDR2 reads SASEGT. CDR3 length: 14 residues. The CDR3 DNA reads as TGTGCCAGCAGAGGGGACAGGGGGCCTTATGGCTACACCTTC. It is translated as CASRGDRGPYGYTF.

This clone showed up just a few times. J is TRBJ1-1 and V is TRBV20-1; weak D call: TRBD1 (5 bases). Looked up from germline, CDR1 is DFQATT and CDR2 is SNEGSKA (reference sequence). The V gene lost 6 bases and the J gene lost 6 bases, with 11 bases spanning the gap. The CDR3 has 11 amino acids. The CDR3 spells CSANGGAEAFF. CDR3 DNA sequence: TGCAGTGCCAATGGGGGGGCTGAAGCTTTCTTT.

This clone was picked up a small number of times. The chain is built from TRBV28 and TRBJ2-2; 9 positions match TRBD1. The junction had 4 bases not matched to a gene; V was cut back by 7 bases and J by 4 bases. The length of the CDR3 is 14 residues. Germline-derived CDR1 and CDR2 are MDHEN and SYDVKM. For the CDR3, the DNA is TGTGCCAGCAAGGGACAGGGAATCACCGGGGAGCTGTTTTTT. As protein: CASKGQGITGELFF.

The CDR3 coding sequence is TGTGCCAGCAGTTTAAATCGAGGCAGGGCCTCCTACGAGCAGTACTTC. It yields the protein CASSLNRGRASYEQYF. J is TRBJ2-7 and V is TRBV28; possibly TRBD1 for D (5 bases). Germline values: CDR1 MDHEN, CDR2 SYDVKM. The CDR3 is 16 amino acids. Trimming shortened V by 2 bases and J by 0 bases, and 14 bases separated the two germline ends.

The chain joins TRBV5-6 to TRBJ2-7; a possible D gene is TRBD1 (5 bases). Per germline, CDR1 SGHDT and CDR2 YYEEEE. V gave up 0 bases and J gave up 3 bases, with 16 bases separating them. CDR3 length: 16 residues. The CDR3 DNA sequence: TGTGCCAGCAGCTTGGGGCAGGGTCTACGAGTCTACGAGCAGTACTTC. Protein: CASSLGQGLRVYEQYF.

The chain combines TRBV18 with TRBJ1-5; no definite D call. CDR1 and CDR2 from the germline V gene are KGHSH and LQKENI. The length of the CDR3 is 15 residues. The V end lost 3 bases, the J end lost 7 bases, and 16 bases lay between the germline ends. CDR3 region: CASSPFGGLEQPQHF. The DNA of the CDR3 is TGTGCCAGCTCACCCTTCGGTGGATTGGAGCAGCCCCAGCATTTT. The full variable domain, rest sourced from reference TRBV18 and TRBJ1-5, is NAGVMQNPRHLVRRRGQEARLRCSPMKGHSHVYWYRQLPEEGLKFMVYLQKENIIDESGMPKERFSAEFPKEGPSILRIQQVVRGDSAAYFCASSPFGGLEQPQHFGDGTRLSIL.

The rearrangement links TRBV7-9 to TRBJ1-1; D unresolved. Trimming removed 1 base at V and 0 bases at J, with 15 bases between. The CDR3 has 17 residues. In germline, CDR1 is SEHNR, CDR2 FQNEAQ (reference sequence). CDR3 protein: CASSLVQQAPLNTEAFF. The DNA for the CDR3 is TGTGCCAGCAGCTTAGTCCAGCAGGCACCACTGAACACTGAAGCTTTCTTT.

The chain is built from TRBV2 and TRBJ2-7; D is possibly TRBD2 (6 bases). Germline CDR1 is SNHLY and CDR2 is FYNNEI. The CDR3 length is 19 residues. The germline V and J ends were trimmed by 2 bases and 1 base, with 24 bases remaining between them. CDR3 coding DNA: TGTGCCAGCAGTGAACCGGCGGGGATGGGCGAGGAGTATTCCTACGAGCAGTACTTC. This sequence encodes CASSEPAGMGEEYSYEQYF. The full variable domain, completed using reference TRBV2 and TRBJ2-7, is EPEVTQTPSHQVTQMGQEVILRCVPISNHLYFYWYRQILGQKVEFLVSFYNNEISEKSEIFDDQFSVERPDGSNFTLKIRSTKLEDSAMYFCASSEPAGMGEEYSYEQYFGPGTRLTVT.

V gene TRBV11-2 combines with J gene TRBJ2-4; the match to TRBD2 covers 8 bases. The CDR3 has 15 amino acids. Germline assignment: CDR1 SGHAT and CDR2 FQNNGV. The J segment lost 8 bases and the V segment lost 0 bases, leaving 6 bases of the junction unmatched. The CDR3 DNA follows: TGTGCCAGCAGCTTAGATCGGGGGGGGTTGGACATTCAGTACTTC. Its protein product is CASSLDRGGLDIQYF.

V gene TRBV7-9 combines with J gene TRBJ2-5, with D perhaps matching TRBD1 (5 bases). Germline loops: CDR1 SEHNR, CDR2 FQNEAQ (reference sequence). The CDR3 has 15 amino acids. The V gene lost 3 bases and the J gene lost 1 base, with 12 bases spanning the gap. The CDR3 region has the DNA TGTGCCAGCAGCTTGGGGCAGGGAAGCCAAGAGACCCAGTACTTC. Residues: CASSLGQGSQETQYF. The complete variable domain, with remaining parts taken from reference TRBV7-9 and TRBJ2-5, reads DTGVSQNPRHKITKRGQNVTFRCDPISEHNRLYWYRQTLGQGPEFLTYFQNEAQLEKSRLLSDRFSAERPKGSFSTLEIQRTEQGDSAMYLCASSLGQGSQETQYFGPGTRLLVL.

V is TRBV7-3 and J is TRBJ1-6; 7 bases are shared with TRBD1. The germline V gene has CDR1 SGHTA and CDR2 FQGTGA. The V segment lost 0 bases and the J segment 5 bases; nucleotides outside the gene matches: 1. The CDR3 has 15 residues. The CDR3 reads CASSLTGQNNSPLHF. In DNA, the CDR3 is TGTGCCAGCAGCTTAACGGGACAGAATAATTCACCCCTCCACTTT.

This clone came up once. This chain uses TRBV30 with TRBJ2-1; D gene unclear. Trimming left V 2 bases short and J 0 bases short, with 20 bases between. There are 18 residues in the CDR3. From germline, CDR1 is GTSNPN and CDR2 SVGIG (reference sequence). The CDR3 nucleotides are TGTGCCTGGAGTATGAAGCGTAGATCTATAGTCTCCTACAATGAGCAGTTCTTC. Amino acids: CAWSMKRRSIVSYNEQFF.

The CDR3 loop is CASSYPKWTGGNGYTF. CDR3 DNA: TGTGCCAGCAGTTACCCCAAATGGACAGGGGGCAATGGCTACACCTTC. The chain carries TRBV6-5 and TRBJ1-2; 11 bases match TRBD1. CDR1 is MNHEY, CDR2 SVGAGI, per germline. CDR3 length: 16 residues. With V trimmed by 2 bases and J by 6 bases, 8 bases remained unmatched.

This rearrangement joins TRBV13 to TRBJ2-6, with TRBD1 matching over 7 bases. Germline V CDR1 and CDR2: PRHDT, FYEKMQ (reference sequence). The trim removed 0 bases at V and 0 bases at J, leaving 20 bases unmatched. The CDR3 is 23 amino acids. CDR3 coding DNA: TGTGCCAGCAGCTTAGGTAAAGATGACAGGGTAGTAAGAAAACTCTCTGGGGCCAACGTCCTGACTTTC. As protein: CASSLGKDDRVVRKLSGANVLTF.

This chain joins TRBV25-1 and TRBJ2-7; possibly TRBD2 for D (6 bases). Germline lookup yields CDR1 MGHDK and CDR2 SYGVNS. This CDR3 has 15 amino acids. V gave up 6 bases and J gave up 0 bases, with 15 bases separating them. CDR3 region: CASSGGPLVSYEQYF. CDR3 coding DNA: TGTGCCAGCAGCGGGGGACCTCTAGTCTCCTACGAGCAGTACTTC.